This T cell receptor (beta chain) was sequenced during a study of T-cell reconstitution after alpha-beta-depleted transplantation in children. The CDR3 sequence is 16 residues long. From germline, CDR1 is SGHTA and CDR2 FQGNSA. V gave up 3 bases and J gave up 3 bases; unmatched junction bases: 5. For TCRbeta, the library was prepared with unique molecular identifiers. One entry per CDR3 protein, called by TCRdb with MiXCR from the PCR reads. The sample includes approximately 520,000 distinct CDR3 sequences, about 31% seen only once; the top ten take 2% to 2.5%. The source material was PBMCs from the stem cell graft donor, sampled from the stem cell graft. This receptor was obtained from a human donor who donated a stem cell graft to a child with aplastic anemia. The chain is built from TRBV7-2 and TRBJ2-2, with 9 bases that match TRBD2. CDR3 sequence: CASSFLAGAHTGELFF. CDR3 coding DNA: TGTGCCAGCAGCTTCTTAGCGGGAGCCCACACCGGGGAGCTGTTTTTT.